This TCR beta chain comes out of a study of OX40 agonist ivuxolimab in advanced cancers. Profiling relied on immunoSEQ multiplex PCR, and the TCRdb table lists in-frame clones only, not all of them. This sample has 50,000 to 60,000 clones, with over 75% found just once. This clone has more than one count but fewer than ten. Its cognate antigen is unknown. The CDR3 is 16 residues long. V lost 9 bases and J lost 0, with 18 bases in between. In germline, CDR1 is LNHDA, CDR2 SQIVND (reference sequence). Regarding the study as a whole: Low normalized T-cell clonal expansion also characterized some of the nonresponders.

This receptor was obtained from an adult with an advanced solid tumor such as melanoma, head and neck, liver or kidney cancer. V is TRBV19 and J is TRBJ1-5; D uncertain. The specimen was CD4+ or CD8+ T cells sorted from blood, collected in a trial of the OX40 agonist ivuxolimab. CDR3 loop: CASNKPWANSNQPQHF. In DNA, the CDR3 is TGTGCCAGCAATAAACCTTGGGCCAATAGCAATCAGCCCCAGCATTTT.